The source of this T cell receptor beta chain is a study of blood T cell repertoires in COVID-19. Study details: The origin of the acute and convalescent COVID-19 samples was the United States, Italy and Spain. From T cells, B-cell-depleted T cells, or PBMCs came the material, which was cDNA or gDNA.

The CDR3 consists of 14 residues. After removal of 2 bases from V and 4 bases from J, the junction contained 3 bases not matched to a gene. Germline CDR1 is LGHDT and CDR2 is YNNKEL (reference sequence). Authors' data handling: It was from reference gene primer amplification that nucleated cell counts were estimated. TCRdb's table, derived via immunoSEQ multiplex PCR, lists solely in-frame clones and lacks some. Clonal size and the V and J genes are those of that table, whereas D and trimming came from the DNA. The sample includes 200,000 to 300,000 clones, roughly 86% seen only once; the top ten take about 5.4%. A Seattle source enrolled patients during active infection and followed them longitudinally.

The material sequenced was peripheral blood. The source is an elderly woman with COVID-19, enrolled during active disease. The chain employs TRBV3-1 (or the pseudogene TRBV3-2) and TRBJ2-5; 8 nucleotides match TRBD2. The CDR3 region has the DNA TGTGCCAGCAGCCAACGCGGGGGGCCAGAGACCCAGTACTTC. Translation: CASSQRGGPETQYF.